The 16 T cell receptor beta chains in this list originate from one sample, sequenced in a study of cytomegalovirus exposure and HLA in healthy donors. Generated by immunoSEQ multiplex PCR, the TCRdb table keeps only in-frame clones and is missing some. The sample holds around 130,000 clones, about 90% seen once. Input material: PBMCs. The origin of the receptors is a man younger than 40 in good health and CMV-seronegative.

The chain is built from TRBV7-2 and TRBJ1-2, with D hard to call. This CDR3 contains 14 residues. Trimming removed 0 bases from V and 5 bases from J, with 10 bases in between. From germline, CDR1 is SGHTA and CDR2 FQGNSA. CDR3 in amino acids: CASSLAAAFYGYTF. The CDR3 DNA follows: TGTGCCAGCAGCTTAGCGGCGGCCTTTTATGGCTACACCTTC.

The chain joins TRBV4-1 to TRBJ2-3; D might be TRBD2 (6 bases). The germline V gene encodes CDR1 MGHRA and CDR2 YSYEKL. V was clipped by 4 bases and J by 0 bases, with 20 bases between them. This CDR3 contains 18 residues. CDR3 amino acids: CASSPRSEYGTSTDTQYF. For the CDR3, the DNA is TGCGCCAGCAGCCCAAGATCAGAATACGGGACTAGCACAGATACGCAGTATTTT.

J is TRBJ2-5 and V is TRBV7-6; no firm D call. V lost 6 bases and J 1 base, leaving 9 bases between the germline ends. This CDR3 is built from 13 residues. In germline, CDR1 is SGHVS, CDR2 FNYEAQ. The CDR3 region has the DNA TGTGCCAGCAGGCCAATACTCCAAGAGACCCAGTACTTC. As protein: CASRPILQETQYF.

The chain has TRBV5-1 and TRBJ2-7; 8 nucleotides match TRBD1. This CDR3 comprises 16 residues. The J segment lost 7 bases and the V segment lost 4 bases, leaving 16 bases of the junction unmatched. CDR1 and CDR2 from the germline V gene are SGHRS and YFSETQ. Here the CDR3 DNA reads TGCGCCAGCAGCCAAGGGACAGGAAAGACGGCCCTTGAGCAGTACTTC. The encoded protein is CASSQGTGKTALEQYF.

This chain connects TRBV11-2 to TRBJ1-2; 7 bases map to TRBD1. The germline V gene encodes CDR1 SGHAT and CDR2 FQNNGV. CDR3 length: 14 amino acids. V shed 5 bases and J 2 bases; nucleotides not matched to a gene: 5. CDR3 sequence reads: CASSPGQSNYGYTF. CDR3 nucleotide sequence: TGTGCCAGCAGCCCGGGACAGTCCAACTATGGCTACACCTTC. Full variable domain (remainder filled in from reference TRBV11-2 and TRBJ1-2): EAGVAQSPRYKIIEKRQSVAFWCNPISGHATLYWYQQILGQGPKLLIQFQNNGVVDDSQLPKDRFSAERLKGVDSTLKIQPAKLEDSAVYLCASSPGQSNYGYTFGSGTRLTVV.

V is TRBV11-2 and J is TRBJ2-1; 10 bases map to TRBD2. The J segment lost 5 bases and the V segment lost 1 base, leaving 5 bases of the junction unmatched. The CDR3 contains 16 residues. Germline values: CDR1 SGHAT, CDR2 FQNNGV. In DNA, the CDR3 is TGTGCCAGCAGCTTAGTAGCTAGCGGGAGCAACAATGAGCAGTTCTTC. It yields the protein CASSLVASGSNNEQFF.

This chain uses TRBV5-1 with TRBJ2-2, with D possibly being TRBD1 (6 bases). Trimming removed 9 bases from V and 1 base from J, with 13 bases in between. Per the germline V gene, CDR1 is SGHRS and CDR2 is YFSETQ. The CDR3 runs 14 residues. CDR3 amino acids: CATNWGQNTGELFF. The CDR3 nucleotides read TGCGCCACGAACTGGGGGCAGAACACCGGGGAGCTGTTTTTT.

This chain joins TRBV7-2 and TRBJ1-2, with D unresolved. The CDR3 has 12 residues. Germline V gene lookup returns CDR1 SGHTA and CDR2 FQGNSA. V gave up 5 bases and J gave up 13 bases, with 17 bases separating them. The DNA of the CDR3 is TGTGCCAGCAGCCCAACGTCTAAGCCGGGCACCTTC. Amino acids: CASSPTSKPGTF.

The chain links TRBV14 to TRBJ2-7, with a tentative D call TRBD2 (6 bases). This CDR3 is 14 amino acids long. Trimming took 4 bases from V and 4 from J, leaving 14 bases between them. Germline assignment: CDR1 SGHDN and CDR2 FVKESK. CDR3 DNA: TGTGCCAGCAGCCCCCTCGGGGGAGTATACGAGCAGTACTTC. This codes for CASSPLGGVYEQYF.

A remark on this clone: At one end the junction does not follow the germline gene, possibly because of a read error. V gene TRBV30 combines with J gene TRBJ2-3; 7 nucleotides match TRBD2. The germline V gene has CDR1 GTSNPN and CDR2 SVGIG (reference sequence). CDR3 length: 15 amino acids. The CDR3 DNA is TGTGCCTGCAGTGACCGGGACTACATCACGGATACGCAGTATTTT. Its translation: CACSDRDYITDTQYF.

This chain links TRBV14 with TRBJ2-7; the match to TRBD2 covers 8 bases. CDR3 size: 14 residues. V lost 4 bases, J lost 2 bases, and 4 bases stayed unmatched. Germline V gene sequence: CDR1 SGHDN, CDR2 FVKESK. The DNA of the CDR3 is TGTGCCAGCAGCCGGGGACTAGTACCCTACGAGCAGTACTTC. Translated, it gives CASSRGLVPYEQYF.

The V call is TRBV7-2, the J call TRBJ2-7, with 8 bases lining up with TRBD2. The CDR3 extends over 14 amino acids. Germline CDR1 SGHTA, CDR2 FQGNSA. Germline trimming cut 3 bases from V and 3 bases from J; bases unmatched to any gene: 4. The CDR3 DNA reads as TGTGCCAGCAGCTTGCAACTAGCGGTCTACGAGCAGTACTTC. This encodes CASSLQLAVYEQYF.

The chain carries TRBV7-3 and TRBJ2-5, with 7 nucleotides matching TRBD2. This CDR3 comprises 14 residues. V shed 1 base and J 4 bases; nucleotides not matched to a gene: 3. Germline values: CDR1 SGHTA, CDR2 FQGTGA. CDR3 DNA: TGTGCCAGCAGCTTAAGCGGGAGCGGAGAGACCCAGTACTTC. Its protein is CASSLSGSGETQYF.

J is TRBJ2-3 and V is TRBV4-1; the match to TRBD2 covers 7 bases. V dropped 0 bases and J dropped 6; count of bases not matched to a gene: 15. The CDR3 contains 18 residues. Germline V gene data show CDR1 as MGHRA and CDR2 as YSYEKL. Here the CDR3 DNA reads TGCGCCAGCAGCCAAGATCCATTAGCGGGTGGAAATGTCGATACGCAGTATTTT. Its protein is CASSQDPLAGGNVDTQYF.

The chain has TRBV18 and TRBJ2-2; 8 positions match TRBD1. The V segment lost 6 bases and the J segment 3 bases; nucleotides outside the gene matches: 9. The CDR3 is made up of 16 amino acids. Germline V gene lookup returns CDR1 KGHSH and CDR2 LQKENI. Here the CDR3 DNA reads TGTGCCAGCTCCAGAGCCGGGACAGGTGACACCGGGGAGCTGTTTTTT. It translates to CASSRAGTGDTGELFF.

The V and J genes are TRBV7-9 and TRBJ1-2; 8 bases line up with TRBD1. The germline CDR1 and CDR2 sequences are SEHNR and FQNEAQ (reference sequence). The CDR3 extends over 16 amino acids. V gave up 3 bases and J gave up 2 bases; unmatched junction bases: 8. In nucleotides, the CDR3 is TGTGCCAGCAGCTTCGCTGGGGACAGGCCGAACTATGGCTACACCTTC. Translated, it gives CASSFAGDRPNYGYTF.